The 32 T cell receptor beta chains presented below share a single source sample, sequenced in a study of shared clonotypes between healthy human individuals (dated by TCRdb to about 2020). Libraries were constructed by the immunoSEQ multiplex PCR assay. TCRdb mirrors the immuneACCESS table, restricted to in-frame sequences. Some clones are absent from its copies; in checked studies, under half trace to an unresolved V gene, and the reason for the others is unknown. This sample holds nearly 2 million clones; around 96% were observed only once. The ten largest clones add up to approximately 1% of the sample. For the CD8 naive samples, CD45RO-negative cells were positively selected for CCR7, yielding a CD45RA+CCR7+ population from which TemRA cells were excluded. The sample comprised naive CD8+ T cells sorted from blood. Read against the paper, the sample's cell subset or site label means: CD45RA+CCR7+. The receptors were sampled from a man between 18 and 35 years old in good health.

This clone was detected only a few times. This CDR3 reads CASSWGTYTGELFF. Written as DNA, the CDR3 is TGCGCCAGCAGTTGGGGGACCTACACCGGGGAGCTGTTTTTT. The J gene is TRBJ2-2, the V gene TRBV10-2; possibly TRBD1 or TRBD2 for D (5 bases each). This CDR3 has 14 residues. Germline assignment: CDR1 WSHSY and CDR2 SAAADI. Trimming left V 5 bases short and J 3 bases short, with 10 bases between.

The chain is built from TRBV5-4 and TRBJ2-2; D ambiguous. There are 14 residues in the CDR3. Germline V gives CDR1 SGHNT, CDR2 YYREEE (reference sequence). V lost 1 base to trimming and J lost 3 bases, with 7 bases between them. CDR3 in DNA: TGTGCCAGCAGCTTGTCTGGGGACACCGGGGAGCTGTTTTTT. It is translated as CASSLSGDTGELFF.

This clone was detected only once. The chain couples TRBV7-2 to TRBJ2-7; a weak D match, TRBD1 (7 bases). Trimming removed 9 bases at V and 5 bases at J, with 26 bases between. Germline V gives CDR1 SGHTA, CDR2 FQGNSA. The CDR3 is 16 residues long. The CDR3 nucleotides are TGTGCCAGTTCGAAGGGGGCGGGGACCCCGGGGAACGAGCAGTACTTC. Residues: CASSKGAGTPGNEQYF.

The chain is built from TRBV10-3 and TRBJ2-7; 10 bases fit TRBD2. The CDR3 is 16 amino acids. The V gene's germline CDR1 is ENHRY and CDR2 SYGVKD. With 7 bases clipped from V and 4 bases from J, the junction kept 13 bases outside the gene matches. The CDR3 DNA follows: TGTGCCATCACCCCATCGCTAGCGGGAGAGGGGTACGAGCAGTACTTC. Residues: CAITPSLAGEGYEQYF.

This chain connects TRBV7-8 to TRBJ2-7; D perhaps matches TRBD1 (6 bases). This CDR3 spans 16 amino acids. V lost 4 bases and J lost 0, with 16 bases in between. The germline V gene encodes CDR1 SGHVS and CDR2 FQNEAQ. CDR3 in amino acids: CASSYQQGSISYEQYF. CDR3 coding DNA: TGTGCCAGCAGCTACCAACAGGGTTCTATCTCCTACGAGCAGTACTTC. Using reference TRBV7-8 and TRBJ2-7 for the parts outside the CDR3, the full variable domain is GAGVSQSPRYKVAKRGQDVALRCDPISGHVSLFWYQQALGQGPEFLTYFQNEAQLDKSGLPSDRFFAERPEGSVSTLKIQRTQQEDSAVYLCASSYQQGSISYEQYFGPGTRLTVT.

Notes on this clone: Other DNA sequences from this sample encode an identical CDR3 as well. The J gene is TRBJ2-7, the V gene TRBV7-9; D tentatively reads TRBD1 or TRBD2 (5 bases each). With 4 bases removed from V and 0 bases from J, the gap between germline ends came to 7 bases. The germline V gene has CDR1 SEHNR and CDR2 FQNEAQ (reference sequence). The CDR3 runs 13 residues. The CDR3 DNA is TGTGCCAGCAGCTCGAGGGGCTCCTACGAGCAGTACTTC. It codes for CASSSRGSYEQYF.

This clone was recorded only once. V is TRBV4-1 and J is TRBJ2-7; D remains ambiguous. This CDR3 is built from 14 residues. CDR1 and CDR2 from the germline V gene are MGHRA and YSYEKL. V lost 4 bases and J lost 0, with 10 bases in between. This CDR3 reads CASSPEAISYEQYF. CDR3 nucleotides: TGCGCCAGCAGCCCCGAGGCAATCTCCTACGAGCAGTACTTC.

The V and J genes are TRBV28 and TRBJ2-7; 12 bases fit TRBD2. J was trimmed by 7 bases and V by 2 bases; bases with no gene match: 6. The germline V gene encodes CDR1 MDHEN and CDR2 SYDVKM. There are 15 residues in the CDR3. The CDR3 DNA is TGTGCCAGCAGTTTAGAACTAGCGGGGGGCTGGGAGCAGTACTTC. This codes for CASSLELAGGWEQYF.

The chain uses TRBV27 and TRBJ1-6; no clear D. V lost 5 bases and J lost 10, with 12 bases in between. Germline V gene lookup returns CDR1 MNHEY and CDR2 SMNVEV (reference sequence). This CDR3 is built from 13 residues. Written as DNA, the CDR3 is TGTGCCAGCAGTCTACAGTTGAACTCACCCCTCCACTTT. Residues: CASSLQLNSPLHF.

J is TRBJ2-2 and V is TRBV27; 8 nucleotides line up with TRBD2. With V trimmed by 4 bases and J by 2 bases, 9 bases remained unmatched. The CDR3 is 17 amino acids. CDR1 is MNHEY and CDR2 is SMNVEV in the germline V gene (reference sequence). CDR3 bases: TGTGCCAGCAGTTCCGAAAGACTAGCGCTAAACACCGGGGAGCTGTTTTTT. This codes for CASSSERLALNTGELFF.

CDR3 bases: TGTGCCAGCAGTGATGGGACTAGCGGGAGTGCGAGCGAGCAGTACTTC. Its translation is CASSDGTSGSASEQYF. This chain joins TRBV2 and TRBJ2-7, with 14 bases identical to TRBD2. This CDR3 has 16 residues. Germline values: CDR1 SNHLY, CDR2 FYNNEI. J gave up 6 bases and V 3 bases, and 7 bases lay outside the gene matches.

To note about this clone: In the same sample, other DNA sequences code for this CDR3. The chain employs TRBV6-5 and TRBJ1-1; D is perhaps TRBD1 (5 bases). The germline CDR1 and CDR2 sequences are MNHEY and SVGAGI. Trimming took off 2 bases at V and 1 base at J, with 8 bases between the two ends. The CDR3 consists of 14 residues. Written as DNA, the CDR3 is TGTGCCAGCAGTTACGGGACCCCGAACACTGAAGCTTTCTTT. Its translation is CASSYGTPNTEAFF.

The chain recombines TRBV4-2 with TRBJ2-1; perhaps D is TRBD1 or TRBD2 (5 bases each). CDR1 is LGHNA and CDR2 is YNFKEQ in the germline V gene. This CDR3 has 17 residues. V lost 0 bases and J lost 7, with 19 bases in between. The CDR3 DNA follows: TGTGCCAGCAGCCAAGATTTGCGAGGGGCCCCCAGGAATGAGCAGTTCTTC. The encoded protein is CASSQDLRGAPRNEQFF.

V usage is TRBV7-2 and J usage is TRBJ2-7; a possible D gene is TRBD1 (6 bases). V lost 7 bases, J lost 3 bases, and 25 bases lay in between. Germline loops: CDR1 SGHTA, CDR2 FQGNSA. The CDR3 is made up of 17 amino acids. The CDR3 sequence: CASTTIGWGPDDYEQYF. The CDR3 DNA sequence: TGTGCCAGCACCACGATCGGGTGGGGGCCAGATGACTACGAGCAGTACTTC.

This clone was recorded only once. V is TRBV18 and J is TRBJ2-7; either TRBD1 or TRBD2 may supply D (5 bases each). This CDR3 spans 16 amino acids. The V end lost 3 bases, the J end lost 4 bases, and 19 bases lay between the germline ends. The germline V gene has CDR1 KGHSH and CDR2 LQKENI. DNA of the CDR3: TGTGCCAGCTCACCCGAAGGGACCGAGAGGGGATACGAGCAGTACTTC. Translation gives CASSPEGTERGYEQYF.

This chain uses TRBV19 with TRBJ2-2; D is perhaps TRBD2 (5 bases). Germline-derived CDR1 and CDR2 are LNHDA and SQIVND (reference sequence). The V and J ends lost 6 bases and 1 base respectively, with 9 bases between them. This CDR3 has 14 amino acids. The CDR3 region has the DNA TGTGCCAGTAGGGTCGGGGAGAACACCGGGGAGCTGTTTTTT. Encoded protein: CASRVGENTGELFF.

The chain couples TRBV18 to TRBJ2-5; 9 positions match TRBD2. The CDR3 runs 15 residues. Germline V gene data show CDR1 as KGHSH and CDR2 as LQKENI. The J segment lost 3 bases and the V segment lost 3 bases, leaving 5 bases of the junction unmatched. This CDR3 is CASSPLAGEEETQYF. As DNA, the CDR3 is TGTGCCAGCTCACCCTTAGCGGGAGAAGAAGAGACCCAGTACTTC.

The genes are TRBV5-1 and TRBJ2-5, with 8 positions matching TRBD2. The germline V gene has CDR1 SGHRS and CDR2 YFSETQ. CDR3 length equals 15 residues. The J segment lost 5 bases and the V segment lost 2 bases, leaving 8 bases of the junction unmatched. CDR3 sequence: CASSLRGGDRETQYF. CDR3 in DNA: TGCGCCAGCAGCTTACGGGGGGGCGATCGGGAGACCCAGTACTTC.

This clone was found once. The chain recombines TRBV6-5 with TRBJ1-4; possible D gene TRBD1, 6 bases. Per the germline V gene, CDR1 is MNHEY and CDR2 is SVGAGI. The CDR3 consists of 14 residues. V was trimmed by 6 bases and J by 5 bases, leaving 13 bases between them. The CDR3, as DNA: TGTGCCAGCAGCCTACAGGGTGAAAATGAAAAACTGTTTTTT. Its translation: CASSLQGENEKLFF.

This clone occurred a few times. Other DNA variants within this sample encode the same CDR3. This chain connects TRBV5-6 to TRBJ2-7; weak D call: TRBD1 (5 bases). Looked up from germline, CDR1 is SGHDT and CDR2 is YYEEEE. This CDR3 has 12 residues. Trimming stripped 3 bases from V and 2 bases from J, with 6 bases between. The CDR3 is CASSWGTYEQYF. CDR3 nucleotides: TGTGCCAGCAGCTGGGGCACCTACGAGCAGTACTTC.

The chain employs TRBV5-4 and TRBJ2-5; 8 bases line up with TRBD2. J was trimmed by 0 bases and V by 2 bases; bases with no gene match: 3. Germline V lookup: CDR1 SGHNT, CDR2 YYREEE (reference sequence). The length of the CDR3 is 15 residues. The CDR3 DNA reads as TGTGCCAGCAGCTTCCCGGGAGGGTACCAAGAGACCCAGTACTTC. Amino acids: CASSFPGGYQETQYF.

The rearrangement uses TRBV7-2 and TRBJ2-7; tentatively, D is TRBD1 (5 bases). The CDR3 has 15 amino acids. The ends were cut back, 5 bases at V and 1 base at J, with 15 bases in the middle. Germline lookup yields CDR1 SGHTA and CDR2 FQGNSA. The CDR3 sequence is CASSVDSVSSYEQYF. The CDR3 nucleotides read TGTGCCAGCAGCGTCGACAGCGTATCGTCCTACGAGCAGTACTTC.

The CDR3 protein is CSVTGDSNQPQHF. CDR3 in DNA: TGCAGCGTTACAGGGGACAGCAATCAGCCCCAGCATTTT. The gene calls are TRBV29-1 and TRBJ1-5; 7 bases fit TRBD1. The CDR3 extends over 13 amino acids. Germline V gene lookup returns CDR1 SQVTM and CDR2 ANQGSEA. J was trimmed by 1 base and V by 5 bases; bases with no gene match: 2.

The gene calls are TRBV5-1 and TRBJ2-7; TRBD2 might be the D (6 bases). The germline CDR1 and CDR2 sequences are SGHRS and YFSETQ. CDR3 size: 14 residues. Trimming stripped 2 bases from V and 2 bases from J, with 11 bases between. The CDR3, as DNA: TGCGCCAGCAGCTTTGGAGGGCCCACCTACGAGCAGTACTTC. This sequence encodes CASSFGGPTYEQYF.

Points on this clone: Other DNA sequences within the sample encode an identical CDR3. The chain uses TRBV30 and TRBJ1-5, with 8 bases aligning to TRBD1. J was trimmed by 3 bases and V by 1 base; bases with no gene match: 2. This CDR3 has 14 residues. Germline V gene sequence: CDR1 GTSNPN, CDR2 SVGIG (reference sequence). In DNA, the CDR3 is TGTGCCTGGAGTGAGGGACAGGACAATCAGCCCCAGCATTTT. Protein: CAWSEGQDNQPQHF.

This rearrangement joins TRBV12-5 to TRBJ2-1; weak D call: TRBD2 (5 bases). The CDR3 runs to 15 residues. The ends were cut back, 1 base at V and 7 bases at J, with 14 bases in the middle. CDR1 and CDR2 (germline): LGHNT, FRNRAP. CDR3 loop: CASGLGTGGLNEQFF. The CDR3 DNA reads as TGTGCTAGTGGTTTGGGCACCGGAGGATTGAATGAGCAGTTCTTC.

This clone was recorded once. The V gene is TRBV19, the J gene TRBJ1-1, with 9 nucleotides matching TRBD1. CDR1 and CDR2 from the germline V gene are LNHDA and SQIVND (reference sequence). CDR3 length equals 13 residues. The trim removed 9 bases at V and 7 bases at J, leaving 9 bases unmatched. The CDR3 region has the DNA TGTGCCAGCCGGGACAGGGAATATGGTGAAGCTTTCTTT. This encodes CASRDREYGEAFF.

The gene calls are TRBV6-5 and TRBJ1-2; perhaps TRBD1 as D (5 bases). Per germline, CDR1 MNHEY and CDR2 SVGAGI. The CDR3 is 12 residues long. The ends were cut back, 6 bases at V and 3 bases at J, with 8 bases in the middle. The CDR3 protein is CASRLGHYGYTF. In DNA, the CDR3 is TGTGCCAGCAGACTGGGACACTATGGCTACACCTTC.

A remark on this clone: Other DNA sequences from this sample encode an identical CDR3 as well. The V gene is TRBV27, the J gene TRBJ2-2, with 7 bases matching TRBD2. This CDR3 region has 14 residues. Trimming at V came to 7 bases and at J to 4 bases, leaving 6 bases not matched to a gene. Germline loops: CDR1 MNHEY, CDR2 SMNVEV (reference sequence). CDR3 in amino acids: CASTPTGGTGELFF. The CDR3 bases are TGTGCCAGCACCCCAACGGGGGGCACCGGGGAGCTGTTTTTT.

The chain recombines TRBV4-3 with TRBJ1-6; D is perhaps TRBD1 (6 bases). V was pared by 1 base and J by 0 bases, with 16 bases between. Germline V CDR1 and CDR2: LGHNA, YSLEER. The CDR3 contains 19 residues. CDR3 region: CASSQARGTVSSYNSPLHF. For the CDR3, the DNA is TGCGCCAGCAGCCAAGCAAGGGGGACCGTAAGCTCCTATAATTCACCCCTCCACTTT.

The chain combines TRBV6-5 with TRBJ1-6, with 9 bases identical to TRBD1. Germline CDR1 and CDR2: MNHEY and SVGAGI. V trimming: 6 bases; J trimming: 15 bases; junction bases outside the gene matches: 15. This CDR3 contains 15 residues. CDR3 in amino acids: CASSPGTGPASGLHF. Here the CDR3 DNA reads TGTGCCAGCAGCCCCGGGACAGGGCCCGCCTCGGGCCTCCACTTT.

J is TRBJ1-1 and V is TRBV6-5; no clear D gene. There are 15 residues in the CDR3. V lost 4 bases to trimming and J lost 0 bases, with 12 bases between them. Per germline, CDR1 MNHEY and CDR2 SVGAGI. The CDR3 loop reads CASSSLQSLNTEAFF. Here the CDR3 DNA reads TGTGCCAGCAGTTCCCTACAGAGCTTGAACACTGAAGCTTTCTTT.